The 27 T cell receptor beta chains below come from one sample, sequenced in a study of blood T cell repertoires in COVID-19. Repertoires were generated with immunoSEQ multiplex PCR, while TCRdb's copy carries only in-frame clones and drops some. The data show just under 85,000 clones, roughly 86% seen once. The sample consisted of peripheral blood. All receptors derive from a man older than 75 with active or convalescent COVID-19.

The rearrangement uses TRBV2 and TRBJ2-2; TRBD1 matches at 7 bases. Germline values: CDR1 SNHLY, CDR2 FYNNEI. CDR3 size: 15 residues. Germline trimming cut 6 bases from V and 4 bases from J; bases unmatched to any gene: 8. In nucleotides, the CDR3 is TGTGCCAGCAGGTTGGGGGACAGCCCCACCGGGGAGCTGTTTTTT. It encodes CASRLGDSPTGELFF.

The chain joins TRBV9 to TRBJ2-1; D might be TRBD2 (6 bases). Germline assignment: CDR1 SGDLS and CDR2 YYNGEE. The CDR3 sequence is 13 residues long. Trimming removed 0 bases from V and 8 bases from J, with 9 bases in between. The CDR3 protein is CASSVGPGDEQFF. DNA of the CDR3: TGTGCCAGCAGCGTAGGCCCGGGGGATGAGCAGTTCTTC.

This chain uses TRBV6-1 with TRBJ2-1; TRBD2 might be the D (5 bases). This CDR3 region has 14 residues. Between the trimmed V and J ends, which lost 0 bases and 9 bases, there was a span of 12 bases. From germline, CDR1 is MNHNS and CDR2 SASEGT. CDR3 amino acids: CASSEAWEWSEQFF. CDR3 DNA sequence: TGTGCCAGCAGTGAAGCATGGGAGTGGAGTGAGCAGTTCTTC.

The chain combines TRBV10-3 with TRBJ2-1; possible D gene TRBD1, 6 bases. The CDR3 sequence is 15 residues long. The germline CDR1 and CDR2 sequences are ENHRY and SYGVKD. V shed 2 bases and J shed 2 bases, with 10 bases lying between them. As DNA, the CDR3 is TGTGCCATCAGTGAGCCCAGGGGACCCTACAATGAGCAGTTCTTC. Protein: CAISEPRGPYNEQFF.

The rearrangement links TRBV28 to TRBJ1-2; 7 positions agree with TRBD1. Looked up from germline, CDR1 is MDHEN and CDR2 is SYDVKM. Unmatched junction bases numbered 16, after V lost 4 bases and J lost 8 bases. There are 16 residues in the CDR3. The CDR3 DNA reads TGTGCCAGCAGTTCCCAGCCGTTCGACAGGGTAGGAGGCTACACCTTC. Translated, it gives CASSSQPFDRVGGYTF.

This clone was picked up one time. The chain uses TRBV19 and TRBJ2-2; the D is unclear. Germline CDR1 LNHDA, CDR2 SQIVND (reference sequence). The CDR3 has 15 residues. V dropped 3 bases and J dropped 2 bases, with 10 bases sitting between them. The CDR3 is CASSIRRQNTGELFF. The CDR3 DNA sequence: TGTGCCAGTAGTATTCGGCGACAAAACACCGGGGAGCTGTTTTTT.

The chain combines TRBV5-8 with TRBJ1-2, with TRBD1 matching over 7 bases. V was pared by 3 bases and J by 1 base, with 9 bases of the junction left unmatched. Germline CDR1 is SGHTS and CDR2 is YDEGEE. CDR3 size: 16 residues. CDR3 in amino acids: CASSYTRTGVNYGYTF. The CDR3 DNA reads as TGTGCCAGCAGCTACACGAGAACAGGGGTTAACTATGGCTACACCTTC.

As regards this clone: The identical CDR3 is also encoded by other nucleotide sequences in the sample. The chain has TRBV11-2 and TRBJ2-5; D is undetermined. V lost 3 bases, J lost 2 bases, and 7 bases lay in between. Per the germline V gene, CDR1 is SGHAT and CDR2 is FQNNGV. The CDR3 totals 13 residues. The CDR3 sequence: CASSFTGQETQYF. Here the CDR3 DNA reads TGTGCCAGCAGCTTTACCGGTCAAGAGACCCAGTACTTC.

The gene calls are TRBV10-3 and TRBJ1-5; no clear D. Looked up from germline, CDR1 is ENHRY and CDR2 is SYGVKD. Trimming cost V 2 bases and J 4 bases, with 6 bases left between them. The CDR3 is made up of 13 amino acids. In nucleotides, the CDR3 is TGTGCCATCAGTGAGACGGGGAATCAGCCCCAGCATTTT. Protein: CAISETGNQPQHF.

The V and J genes are TRBV4-2 and TRBJ2-3; tentative D call: TRBD2 (5 bases). This CDR3 is 13 amino acids long. Trimming removed 3 bases from V and 3 bases from J, with 7 bases in between. CDR1 and CDR2 from the germline V gene are LGHNA and YNFKEQ. CDR3: CASSQRETDTQYF. The CDR3 nucleotides read TGTGCCAGCAGCCAGAGGGAGACAGATACGCAGTATTTT.

This clone was picked up a small number of times. The rearrangement joins TRBV5-1 to TRBJ1-1; D gene unclear. V shed 0 bases and J shed 2 bases, with 20 bases lying between them. Germline CDR1 is SGHRS and CDR2 is YFSETQ. This CDR3 contains 18 residues. The CDR3: CASSLAGVEGGFNTEAFF. DNA for the CDR3: TGCGCCAGCAGCTTGGCCGGGGTGGAGGGAGGGTTTAACACTGAAGCTTTCTTT.

The V call is TRBV3-1 (or the pseudogene TRBV3-2), the J call TRBJ1-1; D gene uncertain. Germline values: CDR1 LGHDT, CDR2 YNNKEL (reference sequence). This CDR3 comprises 14 residues. The germline V and J ends were trimmed by 5 bases and 1 base, with 11 bases remaining between them. CDR3 protein: CASSYLAQNTEAFF. In DNA form, the CDR3 reads TGTGCCAGCAGCTATCTCGCGCAGAACACTGAAGCTTTCTTT.

The chain recombines TRBV6-5 with TRBJ2-7; 7 bases fit TRBD1. The V gene end was trimmed by 6 bases and the J gene end by 4 bases; junction bases not matched to a gene: 6. This CDR3 has 13 amino acids. CDR1 and CDR2 from the germline V gene are MNHEY and SVGAGI. The CDR3 DNA is TGTGCCAGCAGCAGGGGGACAGAGTACGAGCAGTACGTC. This codes for CASSRGTEYEQYV.

The chain joins TRBV3-1 (or the pseudogene TRBV3-2) to TRBJ1-1; D is perhaps TRBD1 (5 bases). CDR1 LGHDT and CDR2 YNNKEL come from the germline V gene (reference sequence). V was cut by 1 base and J by 6 bases, with 12 bases left in between. CDR3 length equals 14 residues. DNA for the CDR3: TGTGCCAGCAGCCAAGGCCTGGGGCTGGCTGAAGCTTTCTTT. The encoded protein is CASSQGLGLAEAFF.

V usage is TRBV19 and J usage is TRBJ1-3; a possible D gene is TRBD1 (6 bases). Germline CDR1 LNHDA, CDR2 SQIVND (reference sequence). V dropped 8 bases and J dropped 2 bases, with 10 bases sitting between them. This CDR3 is built from 13 residues. The CDR3 nucleotides read TGTGCCAGTTTCTGGGACACTGGAAACACCATATATTTT. It specifies CASFWDTGNTIYF.

The chain has TRBV11-2 and TRBJ2-3; tentatively, D is TRBD2 (6 bases). CDR1 SGHAT and CDR2 FQNNGV come from the germline V gene. Trimming shortened V by 4 bases and J by 8 bases, and 13 bases separated the two germline ends. This CDR3 region has 13 residues. CDR3 protein: CASSSRLVFTQYF. The CDR3 bases are TGTGCCAGCAGCTCTCGACTAGTCTTTACGCAGTATTTT.

V and J are TRBV7-9 and TRBJ1-1, with D uncertain. This CDR3 region has 13 residues. Germline loops: CDR1 SEHNR, CDR2 FQNEAQ (reference sequence). With 6 bases removed from V and 1 base from J, the gap between germline ends came to 9 bases. The CDR3 loop is CASRAQRNTEAFF. Written as DNA, the CDR3 is TGTGCCAGCAGGGCTCAGCGGAACACTGAAGCTTTCTTT.

The chain combines TRBV28 with TRBJ2-5; D is perhaps TRBD1 (5 bases). The CDR3 spans 15 residues. Trimming left V 8 bases short and J 2 bases short, with 18 bases between. CDR1 and CDR2 (germline): MDHEN, SYDVKM. The CDR3, as DNA: TGTGCCAGCTTTTCAGGGCCCGGTTTACAAGAGACCCAGTACTTC. It translates to CASFSGPGLQETQYF.

V is TRBV5-1 and J is TRBJ2-5; D unclear. The CDR3 totals 13 residues. Per germline, CDR1 SGHRS and CDR2 YFSETQ. Trimming took off 4 bases at V and 5 bases at J, with 12 bases between the two ends. CDR3 nucleotide sequence: TGCGCCAGCAGCGAGATGGAGTTGGAGACCCAGTACTTC. This encodes CASSEMELETQYF.

This rearrangement joins TRBV30 to TRBJ1-3; D might be TRBD1 (5 bases). Germline V gene lookup returns CDR1 GTSNPN and CDR2 SVGIG (reference sequence). The CDR3 is 12 residues long. Trimming left V 5 bases short and J 8 bases short, with 13 bases between. In DNA, the CDR3 is TGTGCCTGGGGCCAGGGCCTGGACACCATATATTTT. It translates to CAWGQGLDTIYF.

The CDR3 here is CASSSNRAGNQPQHF. The DNA of the CDR3 is TGTGCCAGCAGCTCGAACAGGGCGGGCAATCAGCCCCAGCATTTT. The chain couples TRBV7-2 to TRBJ1-5, with D possibly matching TRBD1 (6 bases). The germline V gene encodes CDR1 SGHTA and CDR2 FQGNSA. The CDR3 is 15 residues long. V was pared by 4 bases and J by 2 bases, with 12 bases between. Complete variable domain (other parts from reference TRBV7-2 and TRBJ1-5): GAGVSQSPSNKVTEKGKDVELRCDPISGHTALYWYRQSLGQGLEFLIYFQGNSAPDKSGLPSDRFSAERTGGSVSTLTIQRTQQEDSAVYLCASSSNRAGNQPQHFGDGTRLSIL.

The J gene is TRBJ1-5, the V gene TRBV19, with D possibly TRBD1 on 6 matching bases. The CDR3 has 17 residues. Germline values: CDR1 LNHDA, CDR2 SQIVND (reference sequence). The germline V and J ends were trimmed by 3 bases and 4 bases, with 19 bases remaining between them. CDR3 coding DNA: TGTGCCAGTAGTATCAGCGGGGGGCGTAAGGGTAATCAGCCCCAGCATTTT. Protein product: CASSISGGRKGNQPQHF.

The chain carries TRBV19 and TRBJ2-5, with D possibly TRBD1 on 6 matching bases. V was clipped by 7 bases and J by 1 base, with 13 bases between them. CDR1 LNHDA and CDR2 SQIVND come from the germline V gene (reference sequence). The CDR3 contains 14 residues. CDR3 amino acids: CASKGTPLQETQYF. The CDR3 DNA is TGTGCCAGTAAGGGGACACCCCTCCAAGAGACCCAGTACTTC.

This chain links TRBV19 with TRBJ2-1; a weak D match, TRBD1 (5 bases). The CDR3 runs to 14 residues. Germline CDR1 and CDR2: LNHDA and SQIVND (reference sequence). The V gene lost 4 bases and the J gene lost 7 bases, with 14 bases spanning the gap. In DNA form, the CDR3 reads TGTGCCAGTAGTAGGGTGGACACAAAGAATGAGCAGTTCTTC. This sequence encodes CASSRVDTKNEQFF.

This clone has only one observation. This rearrangement joins TRBV30 to TRBJ1-1, with 7 bases fitting TRBD1. The CDR3 is 13 amino acids. Germline trimming cut 5 bases from V and 5 bases from J; bases unmatched to any gene: 8. Germline V CDR1 and CDR2: GTSNPN, SVGIG (reference sequence). The DNA of the CDR3 is TGTGCCTGGCATCCGGGACAGTGGACTGAAGCTTTCTTT. Translating it yields CAWHPGQWTEAFF. The whole variable domain, filled in from reference TRBV30 and TRBJ1-1, reads SQTIHQWPATLVQPVGSPLSLECTVEGTSNPNLYWYRQAAGRGLQLLFYSVGIGQISSEVPQNLSASRPQDRQFILSSKKLLLSDSGFYLCAWHPGQWTEAFFGQGTRLTVV.

The CDR3 DNA sequence: TGTGCCAGCAGCTTAACGCAAACAGGAGAGCCCCTCCACTTT. Its protein product is CASSLTQTGEPLHF. The V gene is TRBV7-9, the J gene TRBJ1-6; tentatively, D is TRBD1 (5 bases). This CDR3 is 14 amino acids long. Deletions cut 2 bases from V and 13 bases from J, with 15 bases between. Per germline, CDR1 SEHNR and CDR2 FQNEAQ (reference sequence).

The V gene is TRBV28, the J gene TRBJ1-5, with D possibly being TRBD1 (6 bases). The V and J ends lost 5 bases and 6 bases respectively, with 11 bases between them. The CDR3 extends over 13 amino acids. The V gene's germline CDR1 is MDHEN and CDR2 SYDVKM. CDR3 DNA sequence: TGTGCCAGCAGTAGGGGGACGGCTCAGCCCCAGCATTTT. This encodes CASSRGTAQPQHF.